Listed here are 16 T cell receptor beta chains from one sample, sequenced in a study of cytomegalovirus exposure and HLA in healthy donors. PCR used 60 Vbeta primers and 13 Jbeta primers. Libraries were prepared by immunoSEQ multiplex PCR; TCRdb keeps only in-frame clonotypes and omits some of them. The sample comprises around 130,000 clones, 80% of which are singletons, and around 5% rests with the top ten. The sample taken for sequencing was PBMCs. All receptors come from a man aged 30-40 years in good health and CMV-seronegative.

The chain links TRBV25-1 to TRBJ1-1, with a possible D match to TRBD1 (6 bases). Germline V gene lookup returns CDR1 MGHDK and CDR2 SYGVNS. Trimming pared 10 bases from V and 1 base from J, leaving 10 bases between. This CDR3 is 12 amino acids long. CDR3 nucleotides: TGTGCCACCCCGGGACAGAACACTGAAGCTTTCTTT. It encodes CATPGQNTEAFF.

The chain recombines TRBV28 with TRBJ2-1; 15 bases fit TRBD2. CDR3 length: 16 amino acids. J gave up 8 bases and V 5 bases, and 7 bases lay outside the gene matches. CDR1 and CDR2 from the germline V gene are MDHEN and SYDVKM. The CDR3 region has the DNA TGTGCCAGCAGTCAGGGACTAGCGGGGGGCAGGTATGAGCAGTTCTTC. This encodes CASSQGLAGGRYEQFF.

The rearrangement uses TRBV6-1 and TRBJ2-5; TRBD1 matches at 10 bases. Looked up from germline, CDR1 is MNHNS and CDR2 is SASEGT. V was clipped by 6 bases and J by 6 bases; unmatched bases: 4. The CDR3 has 13 amino acids. As DNA, the CDR3 is TGTGCCAGCAGCCGGGACAGGGGTCAGACCCAGTACTTC. The encoded protein is CASSRDRGQTQYF.

The chain joins TRBV27 to TRBJ2-7; 13 bases align to TRBD2. Germline V gene lookup returns CDR1 MNHEY and CDR2 SMNVEV (reference sequence). Trimming took 6 bases from V and 5 from J; bases not matched to a gene: 1. The CDR3 loop spans 13 amino acids. The CDR3 spells CASSGLAGDEQYF. The CDR3 DNA reads TGTGCCAGCAGCGGACTAGCGGGAGACGAGCAGTACTTC.

The chain carries TRBV27 and TRBJ1-2, with 8 bases aligning to TRBD1. The CDR3 is 15 amino acids. After removal of 5 bases from V and 7 bases from J, the junction contained 12 bases not matched to a gene. Germline-derived CDR1 and CDR2 are MNHEY and SMNVEV (reference sequence). The CDR3 here is CASSPILRGLGGYTF. As DNA, the CDR3 is TGTGCCAGCAGTCCCATTCTCAGGGGGCTAGGTGGCTACACCTTC.

The V and J genes are TRBV6-1 and TRBJ2-7; TRBD2 matches at 9 bases. Germline trimming cut 4 bases from V and 0 bases from J; bases unmatched to any gene: 10. The CDR3 contains 17 residues. Germline CDR1 MNHNS, CDR2 SASEGT. In nucleotides, the CDR3 is TGTGCCAGCAGTGTGGTTGGGCGGGAGGGGGGCTCCTACGAGCAGTACTTC. Translating gives CASSVVGREGGSYEQYF.

V gene TRBV30 combines with J gene TRBJ2-7; 7 nucleotides agree with TRBD1. CDR1 is GTSNPN, CDR2 SVGIG, per germline (reference sequence). The CDR3 runs 12 residues. V was clipped by 3 bases and J by 3 bases; unmatched bases: 2. CDR3 nucleotide sequence: TGTGCCTGGAGCCGGGACAGCTACGAGCAGTACTTC. Translating it yields CAWSRDSYEQYF.

The rearrangement joins TRBV28 to TRBJ2-3; D is unclear. The CDR3 is 17 residues long. V lost 4 bases and J 0 bases, leaving 17 bases between the germline ends. The germline V gene has CDR1 MDHEN and CDR2 SYDVKM. The CDR3 reads CASSSRHIRPSTDTQYF. The DNA of the CDR3 is TGTGCCAGCAGTTCGAGGCACATACGCCCCAGCACAGATACGCAGTATTTT.

The gene calls are TRBV6-5 and TRBJ2-7; 7 bases map to TRBD2. The CDR3 sequence is 14 residues long. Germline CDR1 and CDR2: MNHEY and SVGAGI. With V trimmed by 1 base and J by 3 bases, 3 bases remained unmatched. The CDR3 is CASSYLGGSYEQYF. In nucleotides, the CDR3 is TGTGCCAGCAGTTACTTGGGCGGGAGCTACGAGCAGTACTTC.

CDR3 bases: TGTGCCAGCAGCTCTCCATCACAGGGGGAGAGTAGGGACACTGAAGCTTTCTTT. Encoded protein: CASSSPSQGESRDTEAFF. This chain links TRBV11-2 with TRBJ1-1; 8 nucleotides align to TRBD1. Germline V CDR1 and CDR2: SGHAT, FQNNGV. V lost 4 bases and J lost 3; bases outside the gene matches: 16. There are 18 residues in the CDR3. Supplemented by reference TRBV11-2 and TRBJ1-1, the full variable domain reads EAGVAQSPRYKIIEKRQSVAFWCNPISGHATLYWYQQILGQGPKLLIQFQNNGVVDDSQLPKDRFSAERLKGVDSTLKIQPAKLEDSAVYLCASSSPSQGESRDTEAFFGQGTRLTVV.

The chain is built from TRBV5-1 and TRBJ1-6; D uncertain. CDR3 length equals 14 residues. In germline, CDR1 is SGHRS, CDR2 YFSETQ. V lost 2 bases to trimming and J lost 7 bases, with 10 bases between them. The CDR3 spells CASSFDNLNSPLHF. Written as DNA, the CDR3 is TGCGCCAGCAGCTTTGACAACCTCAATTCACCCCTCCACTTT.

This clone was picked up a small number of times. The chain recombines TRBV4-1 with TRBJ1-1; 10 positions match TRBD1. This CDR3 region has 16 residues. Looked up from germline, CDR1 is MGHRA and CDR2 is YSYEKL. Trimming removed 4 bases from V and 0 bases from J; junction bases left unmatched: 5. The CDR3 DNA reads as TGCGCCAGCAGCCTCCGGGACAGGGGAATGAACACTGAAGCTTTCTTT. Protein: CASSLRDRGMNTEAFF.

The chain carries TRBV25-1 and TRBJ2-7; TRBD2 matches at 10 bases. The CDR3 has 15 residues. J gave up 3 bases and V 5 bases, and 7 bases lay outside the gene matches. CDR1 and CDR2 (germline): MGHDK, SYGVNS. DNA of the CDR3: TGTGCCAGCAGTTTGGGTCTAGCGGGAGTCTACGAGCAGTACTTC. It codes for CASSLGLAGVYEQYF.

The V and J genes are TRBV5-5 and TRBJ2-7; 8 bases are a match to TRBD2. The germline V gene encodes CDR1 SGHKS and CDR2 YYEKEE (reference sequence). The trim removed 0 bases at V and 9 bases at J, leaving 5 bases unmatched. The length of the CDR3 is 13 residues. This CDR3 reads CASSLAGAGGQYF. DNA of the CDR3: TGTGCCAGCAGCTTGGCCGGGGCGGGGGGGCAGTACTTC.

The V and J genes are TRBV29-1 and TRBJ2-1; 9 bases agree with TRBD1. V dropped 7 bases and J dropped 4; count of bases not matched to a gene: 5. Germline CDR1 SQVTM, CDR2 ANQGSEA. This CDR3 spans 13 amino acids. CDR3 nucleotide sequence: TGCAGCGGCCGGGACAGGGAGTACAATGAGCAGTTCTTC. It codes for CSGRDREYNEQFF.

The gene calls are TRBV27 and TRBJ2-1; TRBD1 agrees at 7 bases. Per germline, CDR1 MNHEY and CDR2 SMNVEV (reference sequence). J was trimmed by 5 bases and V by 2 bases; bases with no gene match: 6. CDR3 length equals 15 residues. CDR3 nucleotides: TGTGCCAGCAGTTTACCGGGACAGTGGCACAATGAGCAGTTCTTC. Translating it yields CASSLPGQWHNEQFF.